The T cell receptor (beta chain) described here comes from a study of blood T cell repertoires in COVID-19. V lost 5 bases and J lost 3, with 10 bases in between. The CDR3 sequence is 13 residues long. Germline lookup yields CDR1 SSHAT and CDR2 FNYEAQ (reference sequence). Sequencing was performed with immunoSEQ multiplex PCR; in TCRdb, only in-frame clones are kept and a portion is missing. The repertoire holds fewer than 450,000 clones, with 88% as singletons. The chain uses TRBV7-7 and TRBJ1-1; perhaps TRBD1 as D (5 bases). The clonotype originates from a woman between 45 and 60 years old with COVID-19, enrolled during active disease. The sequenced sample consisted of peripheral blood. CDR3 amino acids: CASSPLGDTEAFF. The CDR3 DNA follows: TGTGCCAGCAGCCCCCTAGGGGACACTGAAGCTTTCTTT.